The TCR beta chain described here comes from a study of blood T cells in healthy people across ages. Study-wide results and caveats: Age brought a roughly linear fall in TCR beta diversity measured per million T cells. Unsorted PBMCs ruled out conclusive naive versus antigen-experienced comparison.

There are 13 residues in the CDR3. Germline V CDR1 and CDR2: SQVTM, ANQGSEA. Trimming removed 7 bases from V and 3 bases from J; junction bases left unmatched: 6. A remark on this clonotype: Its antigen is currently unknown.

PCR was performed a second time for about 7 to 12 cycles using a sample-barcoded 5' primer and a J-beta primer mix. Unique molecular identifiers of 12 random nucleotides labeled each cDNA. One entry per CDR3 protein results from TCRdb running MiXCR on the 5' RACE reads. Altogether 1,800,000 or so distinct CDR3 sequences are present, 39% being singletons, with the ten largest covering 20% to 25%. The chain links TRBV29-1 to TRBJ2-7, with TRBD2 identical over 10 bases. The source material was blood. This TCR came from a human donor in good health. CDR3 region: CSGRTSGDYEQYF. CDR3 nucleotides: TGCAGCGGCCGGACTAGCGGTGACTACGAGCAGTACTTC.